Listed here are 20 T cell receptor beta chains from one sample, sequenced in a study of blood T cells in healthy people across ages. Primed by a sample-barcoded 5' primer and a J-beta primer mix, a second PCR proceeded for about 6 to 11 cycles. TCRdb called the 5' RACE reads again in MiXCR, with one record for every CDR3 protein. The sample has 630,000 or so distinct CDR3 sequences; about a third are singletons. The specimen sequenced was blood. The receptors originated from a woman older than 75 in good health.

This clonotype was seen repeatedly, ten times or more. This chain uses TRBV5-8 with TRBJ2-3; 13 nucleotides agree with TRBD2. The CDR3 contains 16 residues. Germline V lookup: CDR1 SGHTS, CDR2 YDEGEE. Germline trimming cut 0 bases from V and 4 bases from J; bases unmatched to any gene: 2. CDR3 region: CASSLGTSGGPDTQYF. In DNA, the CDR3 is TGTGCCAGCAGCTTGGGGACTAGCGGGGGACCAGATACGCAGTATTTT.

In its sample, this clonotype was seen many times. The CDR3 nucleotides read TGCGCCAGCAGCTTGAGGGAAGGGGTAAGGAATTCACCCCTCCACTTT. It yields the protein CASSLREGVRNSPLHF. V gene TRBV5-1 combines with J gene TRBJ1-6, with TRBD1 as a possible D gene (5 bases). V was shortened by 1 base and J by 7 bases, with 15 bases between the two germline ends. This CDR3 is 16 amino acids long. CDR1 and CDR2 from the germline V gene are SGHRS and YFSETQ. The whole variable domain, filled in from reference TRBV5-1 and TRBJ1-6, reads KAGVTQTPRYLIKTRGQQVTLSCSPISGHRSVSWYQQTPGQGLQFLFEYFSETQRNKGNFPGRFSGRQFSNSRSEMNVSTLELGDSALYLCASSLREGVRNSPLHFGNGTRLTVT.

V is TRBV2 and J is TRBJ1-1, with 8 bases aligning to TRBD1. CDR3 length: 14 residues. Germline CDR1 is SNHLY and CDR2 is FYNNEI. After removal of 6 bases from V and 1 base from J, the junction contained 4 bases not matched to a gene. The CDR3 DNA follows: TGTGCCAGCAGCAGACAGGGGACGAACACTGAAGCTTTCTTT. This translates into CASSRQGTNTEAFF.

This clonotype was recorded at least ten times. V usage is TRBV7-2 and J usage is TRBJ2-5; D call uncertain. The germline gives CDR1 SGHTA, CDR2 FQGNSA. The CDR3 loop spans 14 amino acids. Trimming took off 4 bases at V and 1 base at J, with 10 bases between the two ends. DNA of the CDR3: TGTGCCAGCAGCTGGGCAGGCACCCAAGAGACCCAGTACTTC. Its protein is CASSWAGTQETQYF.

The DNA for the CDR3 is TGCGCCAGCAGCTTGGGTGGACAGGGCATTTCCTACAATGAGCAGTTCTTC. Encoded protein: CASSLGGQGISYNEQFF. The chain links TRBV5-1 to TRBJ2-1, with 8 positions matching TRBD1. CDR1 and CDR2 (germline): SGHRS, YFSETQ. V lost 0 bases, J lost 1 base, and 6 bases stayed unmatched. CDR3 size: 17 residues.

This clonotype was detected a few times. One base away lies a much larger clone, so this may be a sequencing read error. This sequence joins TRBV29-1 and TRBJ2-5; 7 positions agree with TRBD1. This CDR3 contains 13 residues. Germline V gene sequence: CDR1 SQVTM, CDR2 ANQGSEA. Losses at the gene ends were 2 bases for V and 11 bases for J; bases not matched to a gene: 11. This CDR3 is CSVEPGTANEQYF. As DNA, the CDR3 is TGCAGCGTTGAACCCGGGACAGCCAATGAGCAGTACTTC.

The chain has TRBV20-1 and TRBJ2-4, with D tentatively TRBD1 (5 bases). The CDR3 is made up of 15 amino acids. In germline, CDR1 is DFQATT, CDR2 SNEGSKA (reference sequence). V dropped 3 bases and J dropped 0 bases, with 12 bases sitting between them. The CDR3 nucleotides are TGCAGTGCTAGGACGATCGACAGAGCCAAAAACATTCAGTACTTC. Its translation: CSARTIDRAKNIQYF.

The genes are TRBV18 and TRBJ1-2; D gene unclear. Between the trimmed V and J ends, which lost 1 base and 4 bases, there was a span of 13 bases. This CDR3 has 15 amino acids. Germline CDR1 KGHSH, CDR2 LQKENI. The CDR3 bases are TGTGCCAGCTCACCACTTAGGTACGAGGGCTATGGCTACACCTTC. Its protein product is CASSPLRYEGYGYTF. Variable domain in full (rest from reference TRBV18 and TRBJ1-2): NAGVMQNPRHLVRRRGQEARLRCSPMKGHSHVYWYRQLPEEGLKFMVYLQKENIIDESGMPKERFSAEFPKEGPSILRIQQVVRGDSAAYFCASSPLRYEGYGYTFGSGTRLTVV.

The V and J genes are TRBV12-3 or TRBV12-4 and TRBJ1-6, with D uncertain. This CDR3 is built from 15 residues. Trimming stripped 2 bases from V and 7 bases from J, with 12 bases between. In nucleotides, the CDR3 is TGTGCCAGCAGTTTAACGTACAGAGCAAATTCACCCCTCCACTTT. Its protein product is CASSLTYRANSPLHF.

The table lists this clonotype with many counts. V usage is TRBV6-6 and J usage is TRBJ1-6; 7 positions agree with TRBD1. Germline assignment: CDR1 MNHNY and CDR2 SVGAGI (reference sequence). Trimming took 4 bases from V and 9 from J; bases not matched to a gene: 12. This CDR3 is built from 16 residues. CDR3 amino acids: CASSLGGQTGASPLHF. The DNA for the CDR3 is TGTGCCAGCAGTTTAGGGGGACAGACCGGGGCTTCACCCCTCCACTTT.

The sample holds many counts of this clonotype. This chain connects TRBV7-9 to TRBJ2-3, with TRBD1 matching over 7 bases. From germline, CDR1 is SEHNR and CDR2 FQNEAQ (reference sequence). J gave up 6 bases and V 1 base, and 10 bases lay outside the gene matches. This CDR3 is 16 amino acids long. As DNA, the CDR3 is TGTGCCAGCAGCTTAGGTAACAGGGGCGGTCGCGATACGCAGTATTTT. This sequence encodes CASSLGNRGGRDTQYF.

At least ten counts were recorded for this clonotype. An end of the junction does not agree with germline; a read error may underlie this. This chain joins TRBV27 and TRBJ2-7, with 8 positions matching TRBD2. CDR3 length equals 16 residues. Germline V gives CDR1 MNHEY, CDR2 SMNVEV (reference sequence). CDR3 sequence (DNA): TGTGCCAGCAGTATATCTCCTGCGCGGGGGGCCTACGAGCAGTACTTC. Protein product: CASSISPARGAYEQYF.

This clonotype was recorded many times. The chain couples TRBV6-1 to TRBJ1-2, with D uncertain. The germline CDR1 and CDR2 sequences are MNHNS and SASEGT. The V end lost 2 bases, the J end lost 2 bases, and 12 bases lay between the germline ends. CDR3 length equals 15 residues. This CDR3 reads CASSESSGQNYGYTF. The CDR3, as DNA: TGTGCCAGCAGTGAATCGTCGGGCCAAAACTATGGCTACACCTTC.

The gene calls are TRBV4-3 and TRBJ2-3; D possibly corresponds to TRBD2 (6 bases). The CDR3 has 15 amino acids. Germline V gene sequence: CDR1 LGHNA, CDR2 YSLEER. Trimming took 1 base from V and 4 from J, leaving 12 bases between them. CDR3 amino acids: CASSQGISGADTQYF. CDR3 in DNA: TGCGCCAGCAGCCAAGGAATTTCGGGGGCAGATACGCAGTATTTT.

The V and J genes are TRBV2 and TRBJ2-5, with 11 nucleotides matching TRBD2. The J call may be faulty, since TRBJ2-1 better matches the DNA end. The germline V gene encodes CDR1 SNHLY and CDR2 FYNNEI. This CDR3 spans 18 amino acids. CDR3 sequence (DNA): TGTGCCAGCAGTCGGAGGACTAGCGGGCGGTTGTACCAAGAGACCCAGTTCTTC. It translates to CASSRRTSGRLYQETQFF.

The sample holds many counts of this clonotype. The chain is built from TRBV20-1 and TRBJ1-4; unclear D gene. Trimming stripped 0 bases from V and 3 bases from J, with 11 bases between. The V gene's germline CDR1 is DFQATT and CDR2 SNEGSKA (reference sequence). CDR3 length equals 15 residues. CDR3 in amino acids: CSARDLTASNEKLFF. In nucleotides, the CDR3 is TGCAGTGCTAGAGATCTCACAGCCTCTAATGAAAAACTGTTTTTT.

This clonotype was detected many times. V gene TRBV10-3 combines with J gene TRBJ1-2, with TRBD1 identical over 7 bases. From germline, CDR1 is ENHRY and CDR2 SYGVKD. The V and J ends lost 10 bases and 7 bases, in that order; junction bases with no gene match: 12. There are 13 residues in the CDR3. The CDR3 nucleotides are TGTGCCACCGACTTGACAGGGAATTCTGGCTACACCTTC. This codes for CATDLTGNSGYTF.

This clonotype was seen many times. This chain joins TRBV7-3 and TRBJ2-1, with 7 bases aligning to TRBD2. V lost 5 bases, J lost 4 bases, and 11 bases stayed unmatched. Germline CDR1 and CDR2: SGHTA and FQGTGA. There are 16 residues in the CDR3. The CDR3 coding sequence is TGTGCCAGCAGCCCCGGGGGGAACTACAATTACAATGAGCAGTTCTTC. The encoded protein is CASSPGGNYNYNEQFF.

This clonotype was seen ten or more times. The chain carries TRBV5-1 and TRBJ2-1, with 11 nucleotides matching TRBD2. Germline V gene sequence: CDR1 SGHRS, CDR2 YFSETQ. V was clipped by 0 bases and J by 4 bases; unmatched bases: 12. The CDR3 has 19 residues. CDR3 in DNA: TGCGCCAGCAGCTTGGCCAGGGCTAGCGGGGGGCTTTCGTACAATGAGCAGTTCTTC. Amino acid sequence: CASSLARASGGLSYNEQFF.

The chain is built from TRBV7-2 and TRBJ2-7; 7 bases are shared with TRBD2. The CDR3 is 14 amino acids. Germline-derived CDR1 and CDR2 are SGHTA and FQGNSA. Losses at the gene ends were 5 bases for V and 1 base for J; bases not matched to a gene: 5. The CDR3 DNA follows: TGTGCCAGCAGCACCGATAGCGGGTCCTACGAGCAGTACTTC. Encoded protein: CASSTDSGSYEQYF.